This paragraph reports one T cell receptor beta chain. Its antigen remains unknown. Selected positively for CCR7 and CD45RO-negative, naive CD8 cells excluded terminally differentiated effector memory CD45RA+ cells. There were no recent acute infections or vaccinations among the donors, who were healthy HIV-negative adults. These data belong to a study of shared clonotypes between healthy human individuals. Study findings and constraints: Generally, naive subsets came out with larger estimated richness than memory subsets. Few donors limited the genetic and exposure-history diversity represented.

The CDR3 totals 11 residues. Trimming took 4 bases from V and 10 from J, leaving 9 bases between them. Germline assignment: CDR1 SGDLS and CDR2 YYNGEE. Clones were sequenced by immunoSEQ multiplex PCR, and TCRdb holds only the in-frame ones, with some missing. The sample has about 590,000 clones, 95% seen once; the top ten hold 0.1% to 0.11%. The rearrangement joins TRBV9 to TRBJ2-1; D not resolved. The TCR was taken from a woman aged 30 to 39 in good health. Material: naive CD8+ T cells sorted from blood. The CDR3 bases are TGTGCCAGCAGCTCAGATTGGGAGCAGTTCTTC. Translation gives CASSSDWEQFF. Full variable domain (outside the CDR3, taken from reference TRBV9 and TRBJ2-1): DSGVTQTPKHLITATGQRVTLRCSPRSGDLSVYWYQQSLDQGLQFLIQYYNGEERAKGNILERFSAQQFPDLHSELNLSSLELGDSALYFCASSSDWEQFFGPGTRLTVL.